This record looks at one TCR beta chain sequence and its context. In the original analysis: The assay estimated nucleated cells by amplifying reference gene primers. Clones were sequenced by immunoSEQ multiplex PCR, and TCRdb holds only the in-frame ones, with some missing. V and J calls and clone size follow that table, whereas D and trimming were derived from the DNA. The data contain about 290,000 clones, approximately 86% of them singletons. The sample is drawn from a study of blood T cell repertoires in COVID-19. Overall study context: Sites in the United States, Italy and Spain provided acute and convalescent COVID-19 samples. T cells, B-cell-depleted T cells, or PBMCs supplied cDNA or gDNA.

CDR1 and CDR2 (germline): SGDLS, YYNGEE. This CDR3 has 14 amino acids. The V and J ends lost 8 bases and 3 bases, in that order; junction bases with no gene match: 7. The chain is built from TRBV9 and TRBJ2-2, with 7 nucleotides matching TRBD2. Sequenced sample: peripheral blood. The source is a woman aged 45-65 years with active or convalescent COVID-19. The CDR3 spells CASGGRGDTGELFF. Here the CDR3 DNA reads TGTGCCAGTGGCGGGAGAGGTGACACCGGGGAGCTGTTTTTT.